Reported below is one T cell receptor (beta chain). V was pared by 3 bases and J by 3 bases, with 3 bases of the junction left unmatched. Germline V CDR1 and CDR2: MGHRA, YSYEKL. The CDR3 extends over 15 amino acids. This record comes from a study of blood T cell repertoires in COVID-19. Study context: The United States, Italy and Spain supplied acute and convalescent COVID-19 samples. PBMCs, B-cell-depleted T cells, or T cells were the source of the cDNA or gDNA that made up the material.

Per the original data handling: By means of reference gene primer amplification, nucleated cell counts were estimated. Produced via immunoSEQ multiplex PCR; TCRdb's table is partial and in-frame only. The V and J calls and the clone size are those of that table, but D and trimming were determined from the DNA. Here the sample spans 70,000 or so clones, about 90% being singletons. This sequence originates from a human donor in a cohort sampled during active COVID-19. The rearrangement joins TRBV4-1 to TRBJ2-7; 12 nucleotides match TRBD2. Source material: peripheral blood. The CDR3 here is CASSQRTSGDYEQYF. CDR3 bases: TGCGCCAGCAGCCAGAGGACTAGCGGGGACTACGAGCAGTACTTC.